Included here is one TCR beta chain sequence, with context. Antigen specificity is unknown. This sample's treatment: oral pan-JAK inhibitor, 5-10 mg twice daily. It was from PBMCs that CD4+ and CD8+ T cells were sorted. Germline V gene lookup returns CDR1 SGDLS and CDR2 YYNGEE. V shed 4 bases and J shed 5 bases, with 15 bases lying between them. The CDR3 is 14 amino acids. Reverse transcription of extracted RNA yielded cDNA, which provided the sequencing template. Profiled with immunoSEQ multiplex PCR; TCRdb holds only in-frame clones, not every one. The repertoire holds approximately 140,000 clones, with about 85% as singletons. The data are from a study of CD8+ T cells in alopecia areata. Across the study: Tofacitinib administration to treated patients was oral, at 5 to 10 mg twice daily.

Study results and caveats: On tofacitinib, scalp clonality and expanded CD8+ clones among top 100 fell significantly.

The specimen comprised CD8+ T cells sorted from blood, sampled at week 4, from a patient treated with tofacitinib. The origin of this receptor is a human donor with alopecia areata. This chain connects TRBV9 to TRBJ1-2, with no clear D. CDR3 coding DNA: TGTGCCAGCAGCCCCAGTAGCGCGGAGTATGGCTACACCTTC. Its translation is CASSPSSAEYGYTF.